This entry is about one T cell receptor (beta chain). CDR1 and CDR2 (germline): MDHEN, SYDVKM. The V gene lost 1 base and the J gene lost 6 bases, with 6 bases spanning the gap. The CDR3 is 12 amino acids. This sample stems from a study of blood T cell repertoires in COVID-19. The overall study: Sites in the United States, Italy and Spain provided acute and convalescent COVID-19 samples. T cells, B-cell-depleted T cells, or PBMCs supplied cDNA or gDNA.

Per the original data handling: The assay estimated nucleated cells by amplifying reference gene primers. Sequencing used immunoSEQ multiplex PCR; TCRdb keeps in-frame clones, though not all of them. V and J calls and clone size follow that table, whereas D and trimming were derived from the DNA. This table has tens of thousands of clones, roughly 72% appearing once. Sequencing input: peripheral blood. This rearrangement joins TRBV28 to TRBJ1-2; a weak D match, TRBD1 (6 bases). The source of this sequence is a woman aged 55-69 years in a cohort sampled during active or convalescent COVID-19. The CDR3 loop reads CASSLYRDGYTF. The CDR3 region has the DNA TGTGCCAGCAGTTTATACAGGGATGGCTACACCTTC.